The 17 T cell receptor beta chains in this list originate from one sample, sequenced in a study of post-analysis software for immune sequencing data. Researchers reported that TCR beta cDNA libraries carried unique molecular identifiers. TCRdb reprocessed the PCR reads via MiXCR and lists one record per CDR3 protein. The sample consists of fewer than 900,000 distinct CDR3 sequences, 46% of them appearing once. The study's findings and limits: The study found TRBV5-6, TRBV5-1 and TRBV20-1 among roughly 5 TRBV segments more frequent in patients than controls.

These receptors are not linked to any known antigen. Sequenced material: blood. These receptor sequences come from a girl aged 5-17 years with multiple sclerosis.

This chain's CDR3 is CASSLGARGRGWNTEAFF. CDR3 DNA sequence: TGTGCCAGCAGCCTCGGTGCGAGGGGGCGCGGGTGGAATACTGAAGCTTTCTTT. The chain recombines TRBV7-8 with TRBJ1-1, with 7 bases fitting TRBD1. The CDR3 has 18 residues. With V trimmed by 5 bases and J by 5 bases, 20 bases remained unmatched. Germline CDR1 reads SGHVS; CDR2 reads FQNEAQ.

The chain has TRBV20-1 and TRBJ1-5; TRBD1 is a possible D gene (5 bases). This CDR3 spans 14 amino acids. Trimming took off 4 bases at V and 2 bases at J, with 12 bases between the two ends. Looked up from germline, CDR1 is DFQATT and CDR2 is SNEGSKA (reference sequence). The CDR3 region has the DNA TGCAGTGCTACCATAGACAGTCGCAATCAGCCCCAGCATTTT. Translated, it gives CSATIDSRNQPQHF.

The chain carries TRBV11-1 and TRBJ2-3, with 12 bases aligning to TRBD2. This CDR3 has 18 amino acids. V was pared by 5 bases and J by 3 bases, with 12 bases of the junction left unmatched. Germline CDR1 SGHAT, CDR2 FQDESV (reference sequence). The CDR3 DNA reads TGTGCCAGCAGCCCCCGCGCCAGACTAGCGGGAGATACAGATACGCAGTATTTT. It yields the protein CASSPRARLAGDTDTQYF.

This clonotype showed up just a few times. The chain is built from TRBV10-3 and TRBJ1-1; 9 bases fit TRBD1. The junction had 6 bases not matched to a gene; V was cut back by 2 bases and J by 5 bases. The length of the CDR3 is 15 residues. Germline CDR1 and CDR2: ENHRY and SYGVKD. CDR3 protein: CAISEPDRGETEAFF. The CDR3, as DNA: TGTGCCATCAGTGAGCCGGACAGGGGCGAAACTGAAGCTTTCTTT.

The chain recombines TRBV6-5 with TRBJ1-1, with TRBD1 as a possible D gene (6 bases). V was trimmed by 7 bases and J by 1 base, leaving 13 bases between them. Germline values: CDR1 MNHEY, CDR2 SVGAGI. The CDR3 covers 14 residues. CDR3 nucleotide sequence: TGTGCCAGCACTAACCCGGGACAGAACACTGAAGCTTTCTTT. Translating gives CASTNPGQNTEAFF.

The rearrangement links TRBV7-6 to TRBJ2-7; TRBD2 aligns across 8 bases. The CDR3 sequence is 15 residues long. The V gene's germline CDR1 is SGHVS and CDR2 FNYEAQ. The V gene end was trimmed by 5 bases and the J gene end by 2 bases; junction bases not matched to a gene: 8. The CDR3 DNA reads as TGTGCCAGCAGCGCCCTAGCGGGCTTAACCTACGAGCAGTACTTC. Protein sequence: CASSALAGLTYEQYF.

This clonotype was found a few times. This chain uses TRBV6-1 with TRBJ2-7; 7 bases map to TRBD1. The V and J ends lost 6 bases and 3 bases, in that order; junction bases with no gene match: 5. Germline V gene lookup returns CDR1 MNHNS and CDR2 SASEGT. The CDR3 covers 13 residues. The CDR3 here is CASRQGVNYEQYF. The DNA of the CDR3 is TGTGCCAGCAGGCAGGGGGTCAACTACGAGCAGTACTTC.

This clonotype came up once. The CDR3 carries no conserved terminal phenylalanine or tryptophan, so it likely arises from a read error. The J gene is TRBJ2-1, the V gene TRBV12-3 or TRBV12-4; no firm D call. The CDR3 runs 14 residues. Trimming pared 6 bases from V and 4 bases from J, leaving 13 bases between. The CDR3 DNA follows: TGTGCCAGCAGCGGACCTGCCGGTTACAATGAGCAGTTCGTC. Its protein product is CASSGPAGYNEQFV.

The chain is built from TRBV14 and TRBJ2-7; 7 bases are shared with TRBD1. The germline gives CDR1 SGHDN, CDR2 FVKESK. V shed 4 bases, J shed 5 bases, and the junction held 2 bases outside the gene matches. The CDR3 length is 12 residues. The CDR3: CASSRGGNEQYF. Written as DNA, the CDR3 is TGTGCCAGCAGCCGAGGGGGCAACGAGCAGTACTTC. Looking up the rest from reference TRBV14 and TRBJ2-7 gives the full variable domain: EAGVTQFPSHSVIEKGQTVTLRCDPISGHDNLYWYRRVMGKEIKFLLHFVKESKQDESGMPNNRFLAERTGGTYSTLKVQPAELEDSGVYFCASSRGGNEQYFGPGTRLTVT.

This clonotype was observed a handful of times. The V and J genes are TRBV27 and TRBJ2-5; D is possibly TRBD1 (5 bases). Per germline, CDR1 MNHEY and CDR2 SMNVEV (reference sequence). V was cut by 3 bases and J by 5 bases, with 13 bases left in between. The CDR3 totals 14 residues. The CDR3 coding sequence is TGTGCCAGCAGTTTGGGGCTCCCTGGCGAGACCCAGTACTTC. It yields the protein CASSLGLPGETQYF.

This clonotype was picked up one time. V is TRBV28 and J is TRBJ2-7; weak D call: TRBD2 (5 bases). The V gene lost 4 bases and the J gene lost 8 bases, with 12 bases spanning the gap. This CDR3 has 12 residues. Germline V gene data show CDR1 as MDHEN and CDR2 as SYDVKM. CDR3 nucleotides: TGTGCCAGCAGTTCGGGGTTACAGCAGCAGTACTTC. Amino acids: CASSSGLQQQYF.

This chain links TRBV3-1 with TRBJ2-5; D gene ambiguous. V lost 0 bases and J 8 bases, leaving 13 bases between the germline ends. Germline CDR1 and CDR2: LGHDT and YNNKEL (reference sequence). The CDR3 is 14 amino acids. As DNA, the CDR3 is TGTGCCAGCAGCCAAGATGTGGCAGACCAAACCCAGTACTTC. This gives the protein CASSQDVADQTQYF.

The chain joins TRBV30 to TRBJ1-5; D is perhaps TRBD1 (5 bases). Germline V gives CDR1 GTSNPN, CDR2 SVGIG (reference sequence). Trimming took off 3 bases at V and 7 bases at J, with 16 bases between the two ends. CDR3 length: 14 residues. The CDR3 nucleotides read TGTGCCTGGAGCCAAGGCCAGGGTGGGCAGCCCCAGCATTTT. Amino acids: CAWSQGQGGQPQHF.

This clonotype was detected once. The V and J genes are TRBV7-9 and TRBJ1-2; 7 bases fit TRBD1. V dropped 3 bases and J dropped 8; count of bases not matched to a gene: 3. This CDR3 has 12 amino acids. Germline V CDR1 and CDR2: SEHNR, FQNEAQ (reference sequence). Written as DNA, the CDR3 is TGTGCCAGCAGCTTTACAGGGGTCGGCTACACCTTC. Its translation is CASSFTGVGYTF. The full variable domain, in which reference TRBV7-9 and TRBJ1-2 provide the parts outside the CDR3, is DTGVSQNPRHKITKRGQNVTFRCDPISEHNRLYWYRQTLGQGPEFLTYFQNEAQLEKSRLLSDRFSAERPKGSFSTLEIQRTEQGDSAMYLCASSFTGVGYTFGSGTRLTVV.

The rearrangement joins TRBV7-8 to TRBJ2-1, with TRBD2 matching 12 bases. The germline V gene encodes CDR1 SGHVS and CDR2 FQNEAQ. The CDR3 spans 15 residues. The ends lost 4 bases at V and 8 bases at J; junction bases unmatched: 6. CDR3 region: CASSSRLAGDDEQFF. CDR3 bases: TGTGCCAGCAGCTCCCGACTAGCGGGAGACGATGAGCAGTTCTTC.

This chain connects TRBV7-8 to TRBJ2-4; the D gene is possibly TRBD1 (5 bases). The tail of the sequence fits TRBJ2-7 better, so the J call may be wrong. From germline, CDR1 is SGHVS and CDR2 FQNEAQ. This CDR3 is built from 13 residues. This CDR3 reads CASSLTANYEQYF. The CDR3, as DNA: TGTGCCAGCAGCTTGACAGCGAACTACGAGCAGTACTTC.

This clonotype showed up just a few times. J is TRBJ2-7 and V is TRBV6-6; TRBD2 matches 9 bases. CDR1 MNHNY and CDR2 SVGAGI come from the germline V gene (reference sequence). V shed 3 bases and J 4 bases; nucleotides not matched to a gene: 4. The CDR3 spans 14 residues. The CDR3: CASSYLAGRYEQYF. Here the CDR3 DNA reads TGTGCCAGCAGTTATCTAGCGGGAAGGTACGAGCAGTACTTC.